These 15 T cell receptor beta chains were sequenced from one sample in a study of cytomegalovirus exposure and HLA in healthy donors. This PCR relied on a set of 60 Vbeta primers and 13 Jbeta primers. TCRdb's table, derived via immunoSEQ multiplex PCR, lists solely in-frame clones and lacks some. In the table there are about 76,000 clones, roughly 85% of which are singletons. The sample was PBMCs. Receptor source: a man in his thirties or forties in good health and CMV-seronegative.

Comments on this clone: A junction boundary mismatches the germline segment, possibly from a read error. The chain uses TRBV4-2 and TRBJ2-3; 9 bases line up with TRBD2. The CDR3 runs to 16 residues. Germline loops: CDR1 LGHNA, CDR2 YNFKEQ. In DNA, the CDR3 is TGTGCCCGCAGCCAAGGGCGGGAGGGAGGTTCAGATACGCAGTATTTT. The encoded protein is CARSQGREGGSDTQYF.

The chain uses TRBV9 and TRBJ1-6; TRBD1 agrees at 7 bases. V shed 3 bases, J shed 8 bases, and the junction held 11 bases outside the gene matches. CDR1 and CDR2 (germline): SGDLS, YYNGEE. The CDR3 covers 16 residues. The chain's CDR3 is CASSARQGPEDSPLHF. The CDR3, as DNA: TGTGCCAGCAGCGCTCGACAGGGCCCGGAGGATTCACCCCTCCACTTT. The variable domain in full, with the rest retrieved from reference TRBV9 and TRBJ1-6, is DSGVTQTPKHLITATGQRVTLRCSPRSGDLSVYWYQQSLDQGLQFLIQYYNGEERAKGNILERFSAQQFPDLHSELNLSSLELGDSALYFCASSARQGPEDSPLHFGNGTRLTVT.

The chain couples TRBV11-3 to TRBJ2-2; D unresolved. Germline lookup yields CDR1 SGHNT and CDR2 YENEEA. Trimming cost V 4 bases and J 7 bases, with 13 bases left between them. This CDR3 comprises 14 residues. CDR3 region: CASSSNRVGGELFF. In DNA form, the CDR3 reads TGTGCCAGCAGCTCCAACCGGGTTGGCGGGGAGCTGTTTTTT.

J is TRBJ2-3 and V is TRBV30; D is ambiguous. V lost 1 base and J 6 bases, leaving 8 bases between the germline ends. Germline CDR1 and CDR2: GTSNPN and SVGIG (reference sequence). CDR3 size: 12 residues. The CDR3 DNA reads TGTGCCTGGAGTGGGCTGGCTGATACGCAGTATTTT. Its translation is CAWSGLADTQYF. Full variable domain (outside the CDR3, taken from reference TRBV30 and TRBJ2-3): SQTIHQWPATLVQPVGSPLSLECTVEGTSNPNLYWYRQAAGRGLQLLFYSVGIGQISSEVPQNLSASRPQDRQFILSSKKLLLSDSGFYLCAWSGLADTQYFGPGTRLTVL.

The V and J genes are TRBV27 and TRBJ2-5, with TRBD2 as a possible D gene (7 bases). CDR3 length equals 16 residues. Germline assignment: CDR1 MNHEY and CDR2 SMNVEV (reference sequence). Between the trimmed V and J ends, which lost 4 bases and 4 bases, there was a span of 19 bases. CDR3 coding DNA: TGTGCCAGCAGTTCAAACCTTCGGGGGGCTCGAGAGACCCAGTACTTC. It codes for CASSSNLRGARETQYF.

The V call is TRBV7-3, the J call TRBJ2-3, with TRBD2 identical over 12 bases. The length of the CDR3 is 15 residues. Germline CDR1 reads SGHTA; CDR2 reads FQGTGA. V was clipped by 5 bases and J by 5 bases; unmatched bases: 5. The CDR3 nucleotides are TGTGCCAGCAGCCTGACTAGCGGGGGAGTAGATACGCAGTATTTT. Its protein is CASSLTSGGVDTQYF. The whole variable domain, remainder taken from reference TRBV7-3 and TRBJ2-3, is GAGVSQTPSNKVTEKGKYVELRCDPISGHTALYWYRQSLGQGPEFLIYFQGTGAADDSGLPNDRFFAVRPEGSVSTLKIQRTERGDSAVYLCASSLTSGGVDTQYFGPGTRLTVL.

The chain is built from TRBV29-1 and TRBJ1-2; perhaps TRBD1 as D (6 bases). This CDR3 is built from 12 residues. The germline V and J ends were trimmed by 6 bases and 8 bases, with 16 bases remaining between them. Germline CDR1 SQVTM, CDR2 ANQGSEA. The CDR3 bases are TGCAGCGTCGAAAACAGGGATAGGGGCTACACCTTC. Amino acids: CSVENRDRGYTF. Based on the CDR3 plus reference TRBV29-1 and TRBJ1-2, the full variable domain is SAVISQKPSRDICQRGTSLTIQCQVDSQVTMMFWYRQQPGQSLTLIATANQGSEATYESGFVIDKFPISRPNLTFSTLTVSNMSPEDSSIYLCSVENRDRGYTFGSGTRLTVV.

This chain uses TRBV28 with TRBJ2-7; maybe TRBD2 (5 bases). Germline values: CDR1 MDHEN, CDR2 SYDVKM. The CDR3 totals 13 residues. Trimming pared 2 bases from V and 4 bases from J, leaving 9 bases between. The CDR3 loop is CASSLGLQYEQYF. In DNA, the CDR3 is TGTGCCAGCAGTTTAGGACTTCAGTACGAGCAGTACTTC.

The gene calls are TRBV5-1 and TRBJ2-1; 8 nucleotides line up with TRBD1. Germline V CDR1 and CDR2: SGHRS, YFSETQ. The CDR3 spans 14 residues. Losses at the gene ends were 2 bases for V and 8 bases for J; bases not matched to a gene: 6. In nucleotides, the CDR3 is TGCGCCAGCAGCTTCGGACAGGGATTTGATGAGCAGTTCTTC. It translates to CASSFGQGFDEQFF.

The table lists this clone with a count of one. This chain links TRBV6-4 with TRBJ1-2; 9 bases line up with TRBD1. This CDR3 has 13 residues. Germline-derived CDR1 and CDR2 are MRHNA and SNTAGT. J was trimmed by 4 bases and V by 5 bases; bases with no gene match: 2. CDR3 DNA: TGTGCCAGCAGTCCGGACAGGGGCTATGGCTACACCTTC. It codes for CASSPDRGYGYTF.

This chain links TRBV6-6 with TRBJ2-7; 9 positions match TRBD2. The CDR3 runs to 15 residues. From germline, CDR1 is MNHNY and CDR2 SVGAGI (reference sequence). The J segment lost 7 bases and the V segment lost 6 bases, leaving 13 bases of the junction unmatched. CDR3: CASRPDPSGTREQYF. The CDR3 DNA is TGTGCCAGCAGGCCCGATCCTAGCGGGACACGGGAGCAGTACTTC.

The J gene is TRBJ2-1, the V gene TRBV29-1; 10 nucleotides match TRBD2. The CDR3 covers 13 residues. Germline V CDR1 and CDR2: SQVTM, ANQGSEA. Unmatched junction bases numbered 2, after V lost 3 bases and J lost 6 bases. DNA for the CDR3: TGCAGCGTTGATAGCGGGAGGCTCAATGAGCAGTTCTTC. Protein sequence: CSVDSGRLNEQFF.

V usage is TRBV7-2 and J usage is TRBJ1-2, with TRBD1 as a possible D gene (5 bases). V lost 5 bases, J lost 4 bases, and 11 bases lay in between. Germline CDR1 SGHTA, CDR2 FQGNSA. The CDR3 loop spans 13 amino acids. The CDR3 coding sequence is TGTGCCAGCAGCACGCGACAGTCCTATGGCTACACCTTC. It specifies CASSTRQSYGYTF. The whole variable domain, remainder taken from reference TRBV7-2 and TRBJ1-2, is GAGVSQSPSNKVTEKGKDVELRCDPISGHTALYWYRQSLGQGLEFLIYFQGNSAPDKSGLPSDRFSAERTGGSVSTLTIQRTQQEDSAVYLCASSTRQSYGYTFGSGTRLTVV.

The rearrangement links TRBV6-5 to TRBJ2-1; D gene uncertain. The ends were cut back, 2 bases at V and 2 bases at J, with 7 bases in the middle. This CDR3 is built from 14 residues. Germline values: CDR1 MNHEY, CDR2 SVGAGI. The CDR3 DNA follows: TGTGCCAGCAGTTACGGGCGAACCTACAATGAGCAGTTCTTC. It specifies CASSYGRTYNEQFF.

The rearrangement uses TRBV6-5 and TRBJ2-7, with a possible D match to TRBD2 (6 bases). The CDR3 consists of 13 residues. Germline V lookup: CDR1 MNHEY, CDR2 SVGAGI. V lost 4 bases to trimming and J lost 3 bases, with 10 bases between them. This chain's CDR3 is CASSLRENYEQYF. CDR3 in DNA: TGTGCCAGCAGTTTGCGGGAAAACTACGAGCAGTACTTC.